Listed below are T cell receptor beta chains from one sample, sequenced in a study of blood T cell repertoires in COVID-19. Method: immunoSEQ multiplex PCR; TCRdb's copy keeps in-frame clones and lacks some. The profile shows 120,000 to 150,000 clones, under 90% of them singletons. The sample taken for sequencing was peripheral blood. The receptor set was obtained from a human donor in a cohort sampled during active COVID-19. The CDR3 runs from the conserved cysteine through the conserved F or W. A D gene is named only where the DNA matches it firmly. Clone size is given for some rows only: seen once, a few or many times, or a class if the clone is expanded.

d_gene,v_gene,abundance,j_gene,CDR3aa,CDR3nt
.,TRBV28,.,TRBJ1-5,CASSLSVSNQPQHF,TGTGCCAGCAGTTTGTCGGTAAGCAATCAGCCCCAGCATTTT
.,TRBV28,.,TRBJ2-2,CASNPVGSRANTGELFF,TGTGCCAGCAATCCCGTGGGGTCGAGGGCGAACACCGGGGAGCTGTTTTTT
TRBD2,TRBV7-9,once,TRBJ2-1,CASSLAPGGGNEQFF,TGTGCCAGCAGCTTAGCCCCTGGGGGGGGGAATGAGCAGTTCTTC
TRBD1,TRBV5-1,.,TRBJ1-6,CASSLVGDRTPLHF,TGCGCCAGCAGCTTGGTAGGGGACAGAACACCCCTCCACTTT
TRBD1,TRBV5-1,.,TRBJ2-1,CASSISGTGSNEQFF,TGCGCCAGCAGCATTTCCGGGACAGGTTCCAATGAGCAGTTCTTC
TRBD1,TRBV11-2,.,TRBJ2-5,CASSLGDRDFETQYF,TGTGCCAGCAGCTTAGGGGACAGGGATTTTGAGACCCAGTACTTC
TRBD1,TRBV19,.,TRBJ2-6,CASSKRTGAGANVLTF,TGTGCCAGTAGTAAAAGGACAGGGGCAGGGGCCAACGTCCTGACTTTC
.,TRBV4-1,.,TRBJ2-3,CASSQVEAGTDTQYF,TGCGCCAGCAGCCAAGTAGAAGCGGGCACAGATACGCAGTATTTT
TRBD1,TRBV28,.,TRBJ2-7,CASSLWTGPYEQYF,TGTGCCAGCAGTTTATGGACAGGGCCCTACGAGCAGTACTTC
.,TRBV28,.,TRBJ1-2,CASSSPIYGYTF,TGTGCCAGCAGCTCACCTATCTATGGCTACACCTTC
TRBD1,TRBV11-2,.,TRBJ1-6,CASSAQGQGGSPLHF,TGTGCCAGCAGCGCCCAGGGACAGGGCGGCTCACCCCTCCACTTT
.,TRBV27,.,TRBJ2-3,CASSFPGGSTDTQYF,TGTGCCAGCAGTTTTCCCGGGGGTAGCACAGATACGCAGTATTTT
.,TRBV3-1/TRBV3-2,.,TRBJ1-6,CASRIQGNNSPLHF,TGTGCCAGCAGGATACAGGGTAATAATTCACCCCTCCACTTT
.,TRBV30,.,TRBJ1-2,CAWSPENYGYTF,TGTGCCTGGAGTCCGGAGAACTATGGCTACACCTTC
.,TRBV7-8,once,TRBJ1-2,CASSLDGAFYGYTF,TGTGCCAGCAGCTTAGATGGGGCTTTCTATGGCTACACCTTC
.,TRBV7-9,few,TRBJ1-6,CASSPEGRSPLHF,TGTGCCAGCAGCCCCGAGGGCCGCTCACCCCTCCACTTT
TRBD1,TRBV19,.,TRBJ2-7,CASSRQGFSYEQYF,TGTGCCAGTAGCCGACAGGGGTTTTCCTACGAGCAGTACTTC
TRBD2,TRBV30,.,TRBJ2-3,CAWSPRGGLRGVHSDTQYF,TGTGCCTGGAGCCCTCGAGGTGGTTTGCGGGGGGTTCATTCTGATACGCAGTATTTT
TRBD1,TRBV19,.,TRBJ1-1,CASKGPSTGVNTEAFF,TGTGCCAGTAAGGGACCTTCGACAGGGGTAAACACTGAAGCTTTCTTT
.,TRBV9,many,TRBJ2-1,CASSVVPSSYNEQFF,TGTGCCAGCAGCGTAGTACCCAGCTCCTACAATGAGCAGTTCTTC
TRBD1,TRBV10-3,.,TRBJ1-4,CAISQQGRKLFF,TGTGCCATCAGTCAACAGGGGAGAAAACTGTTTTTT
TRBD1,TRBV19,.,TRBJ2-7,CASSTPGQPPLDEQYF,TGTGCCAGTAGTACGCCGGGACAGCCACCTTTAGACGAGCAGTACTTC
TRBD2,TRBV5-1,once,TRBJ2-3,CASSRSGGGSDTQYF,TGCGCCAGCAGCCGTAGCGGGGGGGGCTCAGATACGCAGTATTTT
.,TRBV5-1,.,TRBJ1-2,CASSLAGGFRGYTF,TGCGCCAGCAGCTTGGCCGGAGGGTTTCGTGGCTACACCTTC
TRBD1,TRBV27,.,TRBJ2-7,CASSGLGTGSYEQYF,TGTGCCAGCAGCGGCCTCGGGACAGGGTCATACGAGCAGTACTTC
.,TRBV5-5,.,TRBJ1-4,CASRRGGGLNEKLFF,TGTGCCAGCAGGCGCGGGGGGGGCCTTAATGAAAAACTGTTTTTT
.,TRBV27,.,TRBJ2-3,CASSPPRSTDTQYF,TGTGCCAGCAGTCCCCCTCGGAGTACAGATACGCAGTATTTT
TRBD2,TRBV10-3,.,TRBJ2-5,CAIGGLAGGKETQYF,TGTGCCATCGGGGGACTAGCGGGGGGAAAAGAGACCCAGTACTTC
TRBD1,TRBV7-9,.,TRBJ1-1,CASSLTGGRNTEAFF,TGTGCCAGCAGCCTTACAGGGGGGAGGAACACTGAAGCTTTCTTT
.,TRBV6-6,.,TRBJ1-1,CASSYSKGMNTEAFF,TGTGCCAGCAGTTACTCAAAGGGGATGAACACTGAAGCTTTCTTT